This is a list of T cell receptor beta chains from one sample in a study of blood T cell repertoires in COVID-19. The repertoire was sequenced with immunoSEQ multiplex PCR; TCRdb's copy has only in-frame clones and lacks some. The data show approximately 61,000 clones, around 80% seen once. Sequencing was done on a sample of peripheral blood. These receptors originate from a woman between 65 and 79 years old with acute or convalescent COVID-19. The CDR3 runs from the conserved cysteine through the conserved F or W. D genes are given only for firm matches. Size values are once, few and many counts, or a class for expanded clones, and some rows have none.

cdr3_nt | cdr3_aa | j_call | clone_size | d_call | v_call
TGCGCCAGCAGCTCTAGTAGTAGTAACACCGGGGAGCTGTTTTTT | CASSSSSSNTGELFF | TRBJ2-2 | NA | NA | TRBV5-1
TGTGCCAGCAGCGTAGAAGGGGCGCGGTGGTCACCCCTCCACTTT | CASSVEGARWSPLHF | TRBJ1-6 | many | NA | TRBV9
TGTGCCAGTAGTCTAAAGGGACGGGACTCTAACACCGGGGAGCTGTTTTTT | CASSLKGRDSNTGELFF | TRBJ2-2 | NA | NA | TRBV19
TGTGCCAGCAGCCGGGACAGGGGTATCTACGAGCAGTACTTC | CASSRDRGIYEQYF | TRBJ2-7 | NA | TRBD1 | TRBV2
TGTGCCAGCAGCCGAACAGGGGACACTGAAGCTTTCTTT | CASSRTGDTEAFF | TRBJ1-1 | NA | TRBD1 | TRBV6-5
TGTGCCAGCATGAGCGGGGGGGGCACAGATACGCAGTATTTT | CASMSGGGTDTQYF | TRBJ2-3 | NA | TRBD2 | TRBV6-6
TGTGCCAGCAGCGCCCCTTCCGGGTTCCCTCCCCTCCACTTT | CASSAPSGFPPLHF | TRBJ1-6 | NA | NA | TRBV5-4
TGTGCCAGCAGGGAGGCCCATGAAAAACTGTTTTTT | CASREAHEKLFF | TRBJ1-4 | NA | NA | TRBV12-3/TRBV12-4
TGTGCCAGCAGCGACGGGGTGGCAGATACGCAGTATTTT | CASSDGVADTQYF | TRBJ2-3 | NA | NA | TRBV2
TGTGCCAGCAGGAAGCCAGGGGGCAACTATGGCTACACCTTC | CASRKPGGNYGYTF | TRBJ1-2 | once | TRBD1 | TRBV28
TGTGCCAGCAGCCAGGACAGGGAGGGTATGGGAGGCTACACCTTC | CASSQDREGMGGYTF | TRBJ1-2 | once | TRBD1 | TRBV4-2
TGTGCCATCACGCCAGGACTAGCGGGGCGCGATGAGCAGTACTTC | CAITPGLAGRDEQYF | TRBJ2-7 | NA | TRBD2 | TRBV10-3
TGTGCCAGCAGTACCAACAGGGCTGATCAGCCCCAGCATTTT | CASSTNRADQPQHF | TRBJ1-5 | few | NA | TRBV6-6
TGTGCCAGCAGCAAAGGCATAGGGACTAGCGGGGGGAGGAATGAGCAGTTCTTC | CASSKGIGTSGGRNEQFF | TRBJ2-1 | NA | NA | TRBV21-1
TGTGCCAGCAAACGACAGGCCGCAGATACGCAGTATTTT | CASKRQAADTQYF | TRBJ2-3 | NA | NA | TRBV19
TGTGCCACCGCGGGCCTGATGAACACTGAAGCTTTCTTT | CATAGLMNTEAFF | TRBJ1-1 | NA | NA | TRBV6-5
TGTGCCAGCAGCCTAGGTCAGGGGGGAATAACAGATACGCAGTATTTT | CASSLGQGGITDTQYF | TRBJ2-3 | NA | NA | TRBV7-3
TGTGCCAGTAGTCCCCGGGAGAATAACTATGGCTACACCTTC | CASSPRENNYGYTF | TRBJ1-2 | once | NA | TRBV19
TGTGCCAGTAGTATAGATAAGGGCAGGGGGGTCGAAGCTTTCTTT | CASSIDKGRGVEAFF | TRBJ1-1 | NA | TRBD1 | TRBV19
TGTGCCAGTGTGGCTAGCAAAAACTACGAGCAGTACTTC | CASVASKNYEQYF | TRBJ2-7 | few | NA | TRBV6-5
TGTGCCTGGAGTGTCCCCGGGACAGGGTTTAAGTCACCCCTCCACTTT | CAWSVPGTGFKSPLHF | TRBJ1-6 | NA | TRBD1 | TRBV30
TGTGCCAGCAGCTTAGTGGCTAGCGAGCAGTTCTTC | CASSLVASEQFF | TRBJ2-1 | NA | NA | TRBV7-6
TGTGCCAGCAGCCCCCTAAGAGGCGGGGGGCGTGACTATGGCTACACCTTC | CASSPLRGGGRDYGYTF | TRBJ1-2 | NA | NA | TRBV3-1/TRBV3-2
TGTGCCATCAGTGTTGAGCGGGGGGGCCGGCACGAGCAGTACTTC | CAISVERGGRHEQYF | TRBJ2-7 | NA | TRBD2 | TRBV10-3
TGTGCCAGCAGCTTAGGTAGCGGGGGGGCCTCCGGGGAGCTGTTTTTT | CASSLGSGGASGELFF | TRBJ2-2 | NA | TRBD2 | TRBV11-2